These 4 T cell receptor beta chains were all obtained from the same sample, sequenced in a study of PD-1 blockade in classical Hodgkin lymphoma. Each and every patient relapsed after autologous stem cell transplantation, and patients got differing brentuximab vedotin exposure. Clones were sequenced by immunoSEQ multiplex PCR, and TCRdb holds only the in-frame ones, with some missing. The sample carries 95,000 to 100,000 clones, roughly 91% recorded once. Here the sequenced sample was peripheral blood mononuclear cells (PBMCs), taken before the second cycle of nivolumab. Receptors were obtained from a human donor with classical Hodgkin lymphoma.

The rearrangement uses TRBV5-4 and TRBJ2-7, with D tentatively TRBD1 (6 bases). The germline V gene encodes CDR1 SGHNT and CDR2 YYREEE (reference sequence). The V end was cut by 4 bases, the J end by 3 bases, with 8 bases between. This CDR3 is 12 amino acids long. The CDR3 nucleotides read TGTGCCAGCAGCCAGGGGAACTACGAGCAGTACTTC. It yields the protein CASSQGNYEQYF.

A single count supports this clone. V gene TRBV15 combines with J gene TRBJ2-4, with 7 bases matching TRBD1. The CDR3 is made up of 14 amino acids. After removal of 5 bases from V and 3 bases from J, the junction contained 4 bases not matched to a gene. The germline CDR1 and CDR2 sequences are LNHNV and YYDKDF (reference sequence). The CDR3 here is CATSAHRGKNIQYF. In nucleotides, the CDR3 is TGTGCCACCAGCGCACACAGGGGCAAAAACATTCAGTACTTC.

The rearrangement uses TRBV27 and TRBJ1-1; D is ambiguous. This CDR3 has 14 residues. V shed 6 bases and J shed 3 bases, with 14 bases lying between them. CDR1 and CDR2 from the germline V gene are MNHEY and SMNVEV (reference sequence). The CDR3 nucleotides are TGTGCCAGCAGCCCCGTGGGAGATTACACTGAAGCTTTCTTT. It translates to CASSPVGDYTEAFF.

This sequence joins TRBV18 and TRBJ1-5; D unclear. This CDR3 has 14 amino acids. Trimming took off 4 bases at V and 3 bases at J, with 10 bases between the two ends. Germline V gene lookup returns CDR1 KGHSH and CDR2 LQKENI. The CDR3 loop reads CASSQDESNQPQHF. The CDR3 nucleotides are TGTGCCAGCTCACAGGACGAATCCAATCAGCCCCAGCATTTT.